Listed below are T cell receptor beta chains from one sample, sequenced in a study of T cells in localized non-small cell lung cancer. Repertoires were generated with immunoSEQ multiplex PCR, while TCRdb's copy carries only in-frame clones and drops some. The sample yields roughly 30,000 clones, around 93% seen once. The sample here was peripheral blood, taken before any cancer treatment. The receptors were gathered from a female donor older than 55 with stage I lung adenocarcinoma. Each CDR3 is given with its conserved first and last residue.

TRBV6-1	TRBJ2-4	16	CASSESASGSGHIQYF
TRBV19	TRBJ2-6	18	CATTWGLEGTSGANVLTF
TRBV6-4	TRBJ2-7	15	CASSESAGGSYEQYF
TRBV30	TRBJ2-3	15	CAWSVGQGFTDTQYF
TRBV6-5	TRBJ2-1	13	CASSRGPYDEQFF
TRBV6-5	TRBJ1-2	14	CASSYAQGGYGYTF
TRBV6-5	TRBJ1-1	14	CASSYARFGTEAFF
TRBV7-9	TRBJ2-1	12	CASSLAANEQFF
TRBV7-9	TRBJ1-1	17	CASSYRGTGGGDTEAFF
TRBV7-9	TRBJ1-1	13	CASSTRTNTEAFF
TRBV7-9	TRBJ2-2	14	CASSLAWIGGELFF
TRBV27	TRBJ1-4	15	CASSLGFKNNEKLFF
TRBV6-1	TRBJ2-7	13	CASTMGASYEQYF
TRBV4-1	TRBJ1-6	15	CASSPGSTVNSPLHF
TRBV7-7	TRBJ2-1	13	CASSIGPGNEQFF
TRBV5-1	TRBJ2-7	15	CASSLQRGPRDEQYF
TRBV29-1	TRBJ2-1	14	CSVDRATMDNEQFF
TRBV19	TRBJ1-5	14	CASSIQGYNQPQHF
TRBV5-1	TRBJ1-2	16	CASSSTSMGQSHGYTF
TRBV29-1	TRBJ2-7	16	CSVRTRTGGISYEQYF
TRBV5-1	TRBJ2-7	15	CASSTGTSGAYEQYF
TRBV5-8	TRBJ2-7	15	CASTLRRTASYEQYF
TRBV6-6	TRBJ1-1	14	CASSYPGKNTEAFF
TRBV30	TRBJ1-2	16	CAWLLNIRGGYRGYTF
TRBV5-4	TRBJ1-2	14	CASSPPGANYGYTF
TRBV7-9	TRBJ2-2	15	CASSRDRPNTGELFF
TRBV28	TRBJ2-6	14	CASDTLSGANVLTF
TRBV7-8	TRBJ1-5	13	CASSLVANQPQHF
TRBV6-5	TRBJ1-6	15	CASAPGLGDNSPLHF
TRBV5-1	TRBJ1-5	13	CASSFTGAQPQHF
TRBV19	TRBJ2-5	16	CASSAHRVRTQETQYF
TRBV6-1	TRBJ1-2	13	CASSDLANYGYTF
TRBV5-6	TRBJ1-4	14	CASSDRALREKLFF
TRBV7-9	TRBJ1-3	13	CASSLVTGNTIYF
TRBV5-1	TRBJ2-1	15	CASSSLAGSYNEQFF
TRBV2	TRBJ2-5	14	CASNPRSGGETQYF
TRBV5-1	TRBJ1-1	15	CASSLAGTTNTEAFF
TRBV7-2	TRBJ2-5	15	CASSLMSQQQETQYF
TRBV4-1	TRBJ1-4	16	CASSHVPGPLNEKLFF
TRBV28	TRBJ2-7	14	CASSLFGGVNEQYF
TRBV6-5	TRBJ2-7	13	CASSIRAGSEQYF
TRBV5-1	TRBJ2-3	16	CASSLASGGSTDTQYF